What follows is one T cell receptor beta chain and its context. This sample is drawn from a study of beta chain features in type 1 diabetes. The overall study: Age, gender and cell yields were alike across patients and healthy donors.

CDR1 and CDR2 (germline): SGHTA, FQGTGA. The length of the CDR3 is 17 residues. The trim removed 2 bases at V and 5 bases at J, leaving 9 bases unmatched. Sequenced material consisted of expressed TCRB transcripts (all of the isolated RNA was reverse transcribed). The assay was immunoSEQ multiplex PCR, and TCRdb's table has in-frame clones only and misses some. The sample includes 450,000 to 600,000 clones, roughly 30% seen only once; the top ten take 0.05% to 0.065%. The TCR sequence derives from a man aged 18 to 29 in good health. The rearrangement uses TRBV7-3 and TRBJ2-3, with 11 bases aligning to TRBD2. Material for sequencing was naive CD4+ T cells from blood. CDR3 sequence (DNA): TGTGCCAGCAGCTTAGGGTTAGCGGGAGGGCCGGGAGATACGCAGTATTTT. It translates to CASSLGLAGGPGDTQYF.